This T cell receptor beta chain is from a study of T-cell reconstitution after alpha-beta-depleted transplantation in children. Preparation of the TCRbeta library was carried out with unique molecular identifiers. A single record per CDR3 protein comes from TCRdb applying MiXCR to the PCR reads. In the table there are 500,000 to 650,000 distinct CDR3 sequences, approximately 10% of which are singletons. This clonotype showed up many times. The antigen is undetermined. The CDR3 extends over 14 amino acids. CDR1 is SQVTM and CDR2 is ANQGSEA in the germline V gene. Study-wide points: TCRbeta diversity was high at day 60 in some patients (a result of surviving recipient T cells and thymic progenitors). Approximately two months post-transplant, alpha-beta T cells reportedly originated from several hundred expanded graft clones. The authors attributed T-cell counts and diversity one year after transplant mostly to newly produced T cells.

This receptor was obtained from a female patient aged 2-9 years who had a stem cell transplant for aplastic anemia, so the T cells may come from the graft donor. The source material was PBMCs, mostly from graft donor cells, sampled 180 days after TCRalphabeta/CD19-depleted stem cell transplant. The genes are TRBV29-1 and TRBJ2-2; D gene unclear. CDR3 in DNA: TGCTGTATTGGAACGGCGCGTGTCCCCGGGGAGCTGTTTTTT. It is translated as CCIGTARVPGELFF.